A selection of T cell receptor beta chains follows, all from one sample in a study of T cell clones after liver transplantation. Profiling relied on immunoSEQ multiplex PCR, and the TCRdb table lists in-frame clones only, not all of them. The sample shows tens of thousands of clones, approximately 70% of them seen only once. The input for sequencing was CD4+ T cells from blood, taken at the roughly 15-month timepoint. The receptors stem from a human patient who received a liver transplant. Part of the T cells may come from the graft donor. The CDR3 runs from the conserved cysteine through the conserved F or W. The D gene is left open where the match is weak. Clone size is given for some rows only: seen once, a few or many times, or a class if the clone is expanded.

clone_size	v_call	j_call	d_call	cdr3_aa	cdr3_nt
once	TRBV15	TRBJ1-6	.	CATSRDGVGSPLHF	TGTGCCACCAGCAGAGATGGAGTGGGGTCACCCCTCCACTTT
few	TRBV10-3	TRBJ1-6	TRBD1	CAISAQTGVNSPLHF	TGTGCCATCAGTGCGCAGACAGGGGTGAATTCACCCCTCCACTTT
few	TRBV15	TRBJ1-4	.	CATSIQGILFF	TGTGCCACCAGCATTCAAGGAATCCTGTTTTTT
.	TRBV6-5	TRBJ1-1	TRBD1	CASSSIGTGGTEAFF	TGTGCCAGCAGTAGTATCGGGACAGGGGGCACTGAAGCTTTCTTT
.	TRBV11-2	TRBJ1-1	.	CASSLGPGMNTEAFF	TGTGCCAGCAGCTTAGGTCCCGGTATGAACACTGAAGCTTTCTTT
.	TRBV15	TRBJ2-3	TRBD2	CATSRAGAGGPDTQYF	TGTGCCACCAGCAGAGCCGGAGCGGGGGGGCCAGATACGCAGTATTTT
.	TRBV5-1	TRBJ2-7	TRBD1	CASSPGTVSYEQYF	TGCGCCAGCAGCCCTGGGACAGTCTCCTACGAGCAGTACTTC
.	TRBV11-1	TRBJ2-1	.	CASSLGTDYVRQFF	TGTGCCAGCAGCTTAGGGACAGACTACGTGAGGCAGTTCTTC
.	TRBV28	TRBJ2-7	.	CASSPEVGYEQYF	TGTGCCAGCAGCCCCGAGGTAGGGTACGAGCAGTACTTC
.	TRBV14	TRBJ1-2	.	CASSSIRSGGYTF	TGTGCCAGCAGCTCTATCAGATCCGGTGGCTACACCTTC
.	TRBV30	TRBJ2-5	.	CASRESHQETQYF	TGTGCCTCCAGGGAGTCACATCAAGAGACCCAGTACTTC
.	TRBV9	TRBJ2-3	.	CASSVGQRTDTQYF	TGTGCCAGCAGCGTAGGACAGCGCACAGATACGCAGTATTTT
.	TRBV27	TRBJ2-5	.	CASRRQGETQYF	TGTGCCAGCAGGCGGCAGGGTGAGACCCAGTACTTC
.	TRBV30	TRBJ2-2	TRBD2	CAWSKAGAPPANTGELFF	TGTGCCTGGAGTAAAGCGGGAGCCCCACCCGCGAACACCGGGGAGCTGTTTTTT
once	TRBV6-1	TRBJ2-3	TRBD2	CASRGLVTDTQYF	TGTGCCAGCAGGGGACTAGTCACAGATACGCAGTATTTT
.	TRBV18	TRBJ2-4	.	CASSPIQGAKNIQYF	TGTGCCAGCTCACCAATTCAGGGGGCCAAAAACATTCAGTACTTC
.	TRBV7-9	TRBJ1-6	.	CASSLAGRADSPLHF	TGTGCCAGCAGCTTAGCTGGCAGGGCGGATTCACCCCTCCACTTT